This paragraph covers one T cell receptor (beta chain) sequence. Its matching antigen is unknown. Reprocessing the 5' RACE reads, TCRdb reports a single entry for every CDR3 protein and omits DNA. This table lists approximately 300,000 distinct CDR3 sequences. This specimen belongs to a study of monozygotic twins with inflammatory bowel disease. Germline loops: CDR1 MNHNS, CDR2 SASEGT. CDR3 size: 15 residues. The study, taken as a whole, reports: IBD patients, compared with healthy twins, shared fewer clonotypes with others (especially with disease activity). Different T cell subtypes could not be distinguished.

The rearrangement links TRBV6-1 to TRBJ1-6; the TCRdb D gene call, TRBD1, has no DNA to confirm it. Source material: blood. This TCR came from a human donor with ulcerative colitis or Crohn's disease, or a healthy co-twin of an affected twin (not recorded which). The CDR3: CASRRPGQTNSPLHF.